The rows below give T cell receptor beta chains drawn from one sample of a study of T cell responses to AZD1222 COVID-19 vaccine. Profiled with immunoSEQ multiplex PCR; TCRdb holds only in-frame clones, not every one. The sample consists of tens of thousands of clones, more than 75% of them appearing once. The sequencing here drew on peripheral blood, taken 28 days after the second AZD1222 dose. All receptors derive from an adult who received the AZD1222 COVID-19 vaccine. Both conserved end residues are part of each CDR3. A D gene is named only where the DNA matches it firmly. A clone size is listed for some rows: how often the clone was seen (once, few, many), or a class if it is expanded.

CDR3 protein | CDR3 DNA | D gene | clone size | J gene | V gene
CASSRPTSSTGELFF | TGCGCCAGCAGCCGCCCTACCTCGAGCACCGGGGAGCTGTTTTTT | NA | once | TRBJ2-2 | TRBV5-1
CASSQEGGKLFF | TGCGCCAGCAGCCAAGAAGGGGGAAAACTGTTTTTT | NA | few | TRBJ1-4 | TRBV4-1
CATSDSPPGPYNEQFF | TGTGCCACCAGTGATTCCCCTCCGGGACCTTACAATGAGCAGTTCTTC | NA | NA | TRBJ2-1 | TRBV24-1
CASSLGFRGLAYGYTF | TGCGCCAGCAGCTTGGGCTTCAGGGGTTTGGCCTATGGCTACACCTTC | NA | NA | TRBJ1-2 | TRBV5-1
CASSLGTSGAQETQYF | TGTGCTAGCAGCTTGGGGACTAGCGGGGCTCAAGAGACCCAGTACTTC | TRBD2 | few | TRBJ2-5 | TRBV7-7
CASGLAGAGDTQYF | TGCGCCAGCGGACTAGCGGGGGCTGGAGATACGCAGTATTTT | TRBD2 | NA | TRBJ2-3 | TRBV5-1
CAWRPRQGESSQPQHF | TGTGCCTGGAGACCCCGACAGGGGGAATCGAGTCAGCCCCAGCATTTT | TRBD1 | NA | TRBJ1-5 | TRBV30
CASSPGGGARQPQHF | TGTGCCAGTAGTCCGGGTGGAGGGGCCAGGCAGCCCCAGCATTTT | NA | once | TRBJ1-5 | TRBV19
CASSFEGSKLFF | TGTGCCAGTAGTTTCGAGGGCAGCAAACTGTTTTTT | NA | NA | TRBJ1-4 | TRBV19
CASSPPVSGGGNQPQHF | TGTGCCAGCTCACCACCGGTCTCGGGTGGGGGCAATCAGCCCCAGCATTTT | NA | NA | TRBJ1-5 | TRBV18
CASSRTGASEAFF | TGTGCCAGCAGTCGGACAGGGGCATCTGAAGCTTTCTTT | TRBD1 | NA | TRBJ1-1 | TRBV12-3/TRBV12-4
CASSLRGGEAYNEQFF | TGTGCCAGCAGTCTAAGAGGGGGGGAGGCCTACAATGAGCAGTTCTTC | NA | NA | TRBJ2-1 | TRBV7-8
CASSITAAPETQYF | TGTGCCAGTAGTATAACGGCCGCCCCCGAGACCCAGTACTTC | NA | NA | TRBJ2-5 | TRBV19
CASSLADGTKPTYNEQFF | TGTGCCAGCAGCTTAGCGGACGGGACGAAACCTACCTACAATGAGCAGTTCTTC | NA | few | TRBJ2-1 | TRBV7-6
CASSRDQRGRDGYTF | TGTGCCAGCAGTCGCGATCAAAGGGGGAGGGATGGCTACACCTTC | NA | few | TRBJ1-2 | TRBV6-5
CASSLPGTGELFF | TGCGCCAGCAGCTTACCAGGGACCGGGGAGCTGTTTTTT | NA | few | TRBJ2-2 | TRBV5-1
CASRTEETQYF | TGTGCCAGCCGGACAGAAGAGACCCAGTACTTC | NA | NA | TRBJ2-5 | TRBV27
CASSPAGGAEAFF | TGCGCCAGCAGTCCCGCAGGGGGAGCTGAAGCTTTCTTT | TRBD1 | medium-sized | TRBJ1-1 | TRBV10-1
CASSEAPGRLLPF | TGTGCCAGCAGTGAAGCACCTGGTCGATTGCTACCTTTT | NA | NA | TRBJ2-2 | TRBV6-1
CASSQDQGRTDTQYF | TGCGCCAGCAGCCAAGATCAGGGACGGACAGATACGCAGTATTTT | NA | once | TRBJ2-3 | TRBV4-1
CASSISGDQETQYF | TGTGCCAGTAGTATTTCGGGGGATCAAGAGACCCAGTACTTC | NA | NA | TRBJ2-5 | TRBV19
CASSQDHGSLSSPQHF | TGCGCCAGCAGCCAAGATCATGGGTCGCTTAGTTCGCCCCAGCATTTT | NA | NA | TRBJ1-5 | TRBV4-1
CASSSRQGANYGYTF | TGTGCCAGCAGCTCCCGACAGGGGGCGAACTATGGCTACACCTTC | TRBD1 | once | TRBJ1-2 | TRBV5-5
CASSFSGGASTGELFF | TGTGCCAGCAGTTTTAGCGGGGGGGCGTCCACCGGGGAGCTGTTTTTT | TRBD2 | few | TRBJ2-2 | TRBV6-5
CASSQGGQGRISYNEQFF | TGTGCCAGCAGCCAAGGGGGGCAGGGGCGCATATCCTACAATGAGCAGTTCTTC | NA | NA | TRBJ2-1 | TRBV3-1/TRBV3-2
CASSPLTTGNYGYTF | TGTGCCAGCAGTCCCCTTACCACCGGGAACTATGGCTACACCTTC | NA | NA | TRBJ1-2 | TRBV6-5
CASSFPSDTNTEAFF | TGTGCCAGCAGCTTCCCCTCCGACACGAACACTGAAGCTTTCTTT | NA | NA | TRBJ1-1 | TRBV7-2
CASSLGGRASGNTIYF | TGTGCCAGCAGCCTTGGGGGCAGGGCCTCTGGAAACACCATATATTTT | NA | NA | TRBJ1-3 | TRBV9
CATYRGGTSTDTQYF | TGTGCCACATATAGGGGCGGTACTAGCACAGATACGCAGTATTTT | NA | NA | TRBJ2-3 | TRBV2
CASSLASQGANYGYTF | TGTGCCAGCAGCTTAGCCTCGCAGGGGGCGAACTATGGCTACACCTTC | TRBD1 | NA | TRBJ1-2 | TRBV7-2
CAWSVLGTGASDTQYF | TGTGCCTGGAGTGTTTTGGGGACGGGAGCGTCGGATACGCAGTATTTT | NA | NA | TRBJ2-3 | TRBV30
CASSSDRATEAFF | TGTGCCAGCAGCTCGGACAGGGCTACTGAAGCTTTCTTT | TRBD1 | NA | TRBJ1-1 | TRBV3-1/TRBV3-2
CASSPSDGSNQPQHF | TGTGCCAGCAGCCCTTCAGACGGTAGCAATCAGCCCCAGCATTTT | NA | few | TRBJ1-5 | TRBV3-1/TRBV3-2
CASSVGSAGGYTF | TGTGCCAGCAGCGTTGGGTCCGCCGGTGGCTACACCTTC | NA | NA | TRBJ1-2 | TRBV5-4
CASSFDGNTIYF | TGCGCCAGCAGCTTTGACGGAAACACCATATATTTT | NA | NA | TRBJ1-3 | TRBV5-1
CASSGQGRSTEAFF | TGTGCCAGCAGTGGACAGGGGAGGAGCACTGAAGCTTTCTTT | TRBD1 | few | TRBJ1-1 | TRBV25-1